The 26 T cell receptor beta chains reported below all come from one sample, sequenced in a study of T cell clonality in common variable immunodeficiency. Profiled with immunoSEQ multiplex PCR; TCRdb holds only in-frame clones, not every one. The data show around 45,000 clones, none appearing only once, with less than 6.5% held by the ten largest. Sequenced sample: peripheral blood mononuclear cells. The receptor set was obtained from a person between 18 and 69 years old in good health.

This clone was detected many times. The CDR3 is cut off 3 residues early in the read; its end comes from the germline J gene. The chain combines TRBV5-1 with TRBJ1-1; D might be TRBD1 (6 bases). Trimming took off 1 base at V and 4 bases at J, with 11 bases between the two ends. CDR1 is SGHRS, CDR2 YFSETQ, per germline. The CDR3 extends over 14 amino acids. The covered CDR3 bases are TGCGCCAGCAGCTTGCATTCAGGGGTCACTGAA. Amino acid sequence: CASSLHSGVTE. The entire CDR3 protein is CASSLHSGVTEAFF.

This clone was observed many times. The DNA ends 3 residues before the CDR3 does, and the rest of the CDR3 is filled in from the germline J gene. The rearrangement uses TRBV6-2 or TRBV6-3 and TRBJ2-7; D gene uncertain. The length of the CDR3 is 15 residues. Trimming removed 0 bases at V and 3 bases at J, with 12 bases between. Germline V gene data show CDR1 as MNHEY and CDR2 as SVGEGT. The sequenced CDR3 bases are TGTGCCAGCAGTTACTCGATCCGGGTACACTACGAG. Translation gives CASSYSIRVHYE. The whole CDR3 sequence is CASSYSIRVHYEQYF.

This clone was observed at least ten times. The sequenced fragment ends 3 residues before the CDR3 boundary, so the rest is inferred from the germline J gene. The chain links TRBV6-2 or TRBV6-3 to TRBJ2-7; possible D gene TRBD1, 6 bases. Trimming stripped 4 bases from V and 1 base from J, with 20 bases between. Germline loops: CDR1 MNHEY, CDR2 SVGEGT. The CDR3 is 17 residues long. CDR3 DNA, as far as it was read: TGTGCCAGCAGTTCCCTTACCGGGACACCTATATCCTACGAG. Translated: CASSSLTGTPISYE. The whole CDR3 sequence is CASSSLTGTPISYEQYF.

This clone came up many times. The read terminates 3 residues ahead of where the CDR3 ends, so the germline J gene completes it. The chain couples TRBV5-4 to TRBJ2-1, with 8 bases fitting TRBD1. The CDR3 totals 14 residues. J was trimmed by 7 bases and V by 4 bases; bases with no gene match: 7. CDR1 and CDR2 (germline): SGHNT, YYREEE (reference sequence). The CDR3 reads CASSPAGGRNEQFF. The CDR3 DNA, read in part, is TGTGCCAGCAGCCCCGCAGGGGGCCGGAATGAG.

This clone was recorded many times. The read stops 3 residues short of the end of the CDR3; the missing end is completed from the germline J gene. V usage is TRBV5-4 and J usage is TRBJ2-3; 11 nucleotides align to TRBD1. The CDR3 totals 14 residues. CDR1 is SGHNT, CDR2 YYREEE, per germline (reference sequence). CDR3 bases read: TGTGCCAGCAGCCCGGGACAGGGGGGAGAGACG. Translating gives CASSPGQGGET. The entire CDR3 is CASSPGQGGETQYF.

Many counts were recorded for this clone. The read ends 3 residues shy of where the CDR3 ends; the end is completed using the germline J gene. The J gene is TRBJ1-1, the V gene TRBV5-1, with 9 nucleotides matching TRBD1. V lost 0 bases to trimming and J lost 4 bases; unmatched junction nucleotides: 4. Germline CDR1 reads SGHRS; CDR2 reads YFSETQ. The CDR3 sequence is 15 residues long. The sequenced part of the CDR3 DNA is TGCGCCAGCAGCTTGGACGGGACAGGGCTCACTGAA. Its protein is CASSLDGTGLTE. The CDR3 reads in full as CASSLDGTGLTEAFF.

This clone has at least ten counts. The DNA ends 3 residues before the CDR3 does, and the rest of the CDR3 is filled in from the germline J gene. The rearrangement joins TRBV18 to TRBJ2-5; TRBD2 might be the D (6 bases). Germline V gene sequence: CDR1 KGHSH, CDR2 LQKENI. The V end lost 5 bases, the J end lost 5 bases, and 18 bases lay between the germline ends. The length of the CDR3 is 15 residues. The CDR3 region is CASSRRAGSRETQYF. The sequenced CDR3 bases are TGTGCCAGCTCAAGACGGGCGGGGTCACGGGAGACC.

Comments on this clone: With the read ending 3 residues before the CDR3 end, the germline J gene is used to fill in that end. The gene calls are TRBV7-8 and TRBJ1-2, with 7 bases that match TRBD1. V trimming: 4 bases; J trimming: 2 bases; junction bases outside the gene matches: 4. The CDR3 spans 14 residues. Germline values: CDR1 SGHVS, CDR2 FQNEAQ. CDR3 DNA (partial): TGTGCCAGCAGCTCGGACAGGCTGAACTATGGC. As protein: CASSSDRLNYG. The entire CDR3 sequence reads CASSSDRLNYGYTF.

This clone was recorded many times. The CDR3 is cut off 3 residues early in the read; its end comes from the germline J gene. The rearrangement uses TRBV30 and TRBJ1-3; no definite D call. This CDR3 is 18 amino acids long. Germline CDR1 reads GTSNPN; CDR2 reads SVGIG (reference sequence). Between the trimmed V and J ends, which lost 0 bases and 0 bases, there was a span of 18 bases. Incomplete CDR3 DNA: TGTGCCTGGAGTGTGAGAAGGGCCTCGATATTCTCTGGAAACACC. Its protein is CAWSVRRASIFSGNT. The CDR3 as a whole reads CAWSVRRASIFSGNTIYF.

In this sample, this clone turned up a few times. The CDR3 reads CASTYIPPGQEMNTEAFF. The CDR3 bases that were read are TGTGCCAGTACCTACATACCACCGGGACAGGAGATGAACACTGAA. The chain has TRBV19 and TRBJ1-1, with 8 bases identical to TRBD1. The read stops 3 residues short of the end of the CDR3; the missing end is completed from the germline J gene. J was trimmed by 0 bases and V by 7 bases; bases with no gene match: 16. Germline V gene lookup returns CDR1 LNHDA and CDR2 SQIVND (reference sequence). This CDR3 contains 18 residues. Full variable domain (rest looked up from reference TRBV19 and TRBJ1-1): DGGITQSPKYLFRKEGQNVTLSCEQNLNHDAMYWYRQDPGQGLRLIYYSQIVNDFQKGDIAEGYSVSREKKESFPLTVTSAQKNPTAFYLCASTYIPPGQEMNTEAFFGQGTRLTVV.

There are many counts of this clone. This CDR3 reads CASAGLAQETQYF. The part of the CDR3 DNA that was read is TGCGCCAGCGCGGGACTAGCCCAAGAGACG. The V gene is TRBV10-1, the J gene TRBJ2-3, with 9 positions matching TRBD2. The read comes to an end 3 residues before the CDR3 does, leaving the germline J gene to fill in the end. Germline CDR1 and CDR2: WNHNN and SYGVQD (reference sequence). This CDR3 is 13 amino acids long.

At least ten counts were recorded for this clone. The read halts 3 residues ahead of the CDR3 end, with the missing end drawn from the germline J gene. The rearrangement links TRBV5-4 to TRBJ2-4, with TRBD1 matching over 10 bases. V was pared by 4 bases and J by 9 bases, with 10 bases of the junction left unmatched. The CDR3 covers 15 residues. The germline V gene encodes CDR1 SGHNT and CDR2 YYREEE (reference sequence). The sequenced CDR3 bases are TGTGCCAGCAGCCCGGGACAGGGGCGGTTGGGCATT. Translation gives CASSPGQGRLGI. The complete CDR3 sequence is CASSPGQGRLGIQYF.

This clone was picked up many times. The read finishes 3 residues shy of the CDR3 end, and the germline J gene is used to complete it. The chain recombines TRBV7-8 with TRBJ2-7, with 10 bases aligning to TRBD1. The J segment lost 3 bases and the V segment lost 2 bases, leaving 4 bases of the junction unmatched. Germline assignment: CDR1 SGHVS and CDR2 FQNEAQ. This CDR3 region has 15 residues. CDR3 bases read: TGTGCCAGCAGCTTACATCGGGACAGGGGCTACGAG. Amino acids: CASSLHRDRGYE. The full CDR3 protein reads CASSLHRDRGYEQYF.

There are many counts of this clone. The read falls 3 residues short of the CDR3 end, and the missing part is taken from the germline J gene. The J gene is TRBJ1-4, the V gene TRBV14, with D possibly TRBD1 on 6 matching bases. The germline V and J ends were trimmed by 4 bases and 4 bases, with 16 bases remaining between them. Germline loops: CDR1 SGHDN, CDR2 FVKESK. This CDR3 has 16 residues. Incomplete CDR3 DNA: TGTGCCAGCAGCCCCGGACAGACCCCTGTTAATGAAAAA. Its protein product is CASSPGQTPVNEK. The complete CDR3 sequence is CASSPGQTPVNEKLFF.

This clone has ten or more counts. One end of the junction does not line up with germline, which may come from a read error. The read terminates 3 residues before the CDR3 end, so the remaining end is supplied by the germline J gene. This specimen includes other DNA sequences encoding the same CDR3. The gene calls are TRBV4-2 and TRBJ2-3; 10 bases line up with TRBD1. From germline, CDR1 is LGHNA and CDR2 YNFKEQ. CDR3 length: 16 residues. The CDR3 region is CASSQVPGQGTDTQYF. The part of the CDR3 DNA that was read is TGCGCCAGCAGCCAAGTCCCGGGACAGGGGACAGATACG.

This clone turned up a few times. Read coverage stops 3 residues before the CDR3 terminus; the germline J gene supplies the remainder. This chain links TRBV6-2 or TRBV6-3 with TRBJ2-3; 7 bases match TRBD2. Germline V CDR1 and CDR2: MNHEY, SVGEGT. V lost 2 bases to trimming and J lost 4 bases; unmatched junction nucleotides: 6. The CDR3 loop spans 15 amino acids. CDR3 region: CASSYQRGRADTQYF. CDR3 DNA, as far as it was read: TGTGCCAGCAGTTACCAGCGGGGTAGGGCAGATACG.

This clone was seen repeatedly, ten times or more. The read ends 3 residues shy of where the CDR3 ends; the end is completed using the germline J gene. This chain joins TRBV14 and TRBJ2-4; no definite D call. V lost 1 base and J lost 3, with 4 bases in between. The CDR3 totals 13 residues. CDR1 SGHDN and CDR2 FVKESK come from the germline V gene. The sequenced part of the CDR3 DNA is TGTGCCAGCAGCCAAGCCCTCAAAAACATT. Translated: CASSQALKNI. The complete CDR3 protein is CASSQALKNIQYF. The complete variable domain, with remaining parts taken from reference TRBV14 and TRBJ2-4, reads EAGVTQFPSHSVIEKGQTVTLRCDPISGHDNLYWYRRVMGKEIKFLLHFVKESKQDESGMPNNRFLAERTGGTYSTLKVQPAELEDSGVYFCASSQALKNIQYFGAGTRLSVL.

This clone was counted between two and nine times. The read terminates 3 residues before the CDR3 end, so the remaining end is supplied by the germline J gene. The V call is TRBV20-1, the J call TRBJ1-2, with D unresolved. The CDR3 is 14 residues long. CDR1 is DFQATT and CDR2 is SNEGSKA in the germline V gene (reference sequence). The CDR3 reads CSAIGGVSSYDYTF. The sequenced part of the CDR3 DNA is TGCAGTGCTATTGGCGGGGTAAGCTCCTACGAC.

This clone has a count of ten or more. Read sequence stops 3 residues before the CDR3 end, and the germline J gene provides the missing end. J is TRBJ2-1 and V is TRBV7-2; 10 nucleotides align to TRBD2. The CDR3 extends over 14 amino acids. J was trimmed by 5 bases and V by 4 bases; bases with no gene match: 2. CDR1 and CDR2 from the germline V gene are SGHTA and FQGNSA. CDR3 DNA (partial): TGTGCCAGCAGCTCTAGCGGGGGAGACAATGAG. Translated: CASSSSGGDNE. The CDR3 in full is CASSSSGGDNEQFF.

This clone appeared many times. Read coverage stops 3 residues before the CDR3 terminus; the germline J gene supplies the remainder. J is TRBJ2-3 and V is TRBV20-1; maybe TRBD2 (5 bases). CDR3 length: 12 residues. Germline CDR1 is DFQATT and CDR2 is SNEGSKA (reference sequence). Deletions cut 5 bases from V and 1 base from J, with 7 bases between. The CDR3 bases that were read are TGCAGTGCTCTCGGGGGCACAGATACG. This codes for CSALGGTDT. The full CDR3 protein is CSALGGTDTQYF.

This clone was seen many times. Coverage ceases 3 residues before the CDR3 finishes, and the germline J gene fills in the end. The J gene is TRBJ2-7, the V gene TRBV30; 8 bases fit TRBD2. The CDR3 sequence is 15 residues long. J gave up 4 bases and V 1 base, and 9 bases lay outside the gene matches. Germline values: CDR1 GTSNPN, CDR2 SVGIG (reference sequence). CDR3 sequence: CAWSGWGSGGYEQYF. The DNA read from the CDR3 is TGTGCCTGGAGTGGCTGGGGGAGCGGGGGTTACGAG. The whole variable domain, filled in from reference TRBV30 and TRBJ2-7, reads SQTIHQWPATLVQPVGSPLSLECTVEGTSNPNLYWYRQAAGRGLQLLFYSVGIGQISSEVPQNLSASRPQDRQFILSSKKLLLSDSGFYLCAWSGWGSGGYEQYFGPGTRLTVT.

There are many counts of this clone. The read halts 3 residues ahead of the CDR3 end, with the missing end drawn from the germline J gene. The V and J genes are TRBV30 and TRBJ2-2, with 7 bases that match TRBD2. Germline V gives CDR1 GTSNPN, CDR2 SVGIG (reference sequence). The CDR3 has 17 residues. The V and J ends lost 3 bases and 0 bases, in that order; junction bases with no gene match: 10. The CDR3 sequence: CAWRGGPGLSNTGELFF. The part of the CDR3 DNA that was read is TGTGCCTGGAGGGGCGGACCGGGACTATCGAACACCGGGGAG.

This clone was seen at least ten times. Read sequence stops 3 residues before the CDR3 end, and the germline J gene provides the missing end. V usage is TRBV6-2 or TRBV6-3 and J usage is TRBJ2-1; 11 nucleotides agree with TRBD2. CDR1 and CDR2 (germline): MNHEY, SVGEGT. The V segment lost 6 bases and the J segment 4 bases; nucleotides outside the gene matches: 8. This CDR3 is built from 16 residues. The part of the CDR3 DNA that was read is TGTGCCAGCAGCCCTAAAACTAGCGGGGGTTACAATGAG. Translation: CASSPKTSGGYNE. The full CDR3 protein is CASSPKTSGGYNEQFF.

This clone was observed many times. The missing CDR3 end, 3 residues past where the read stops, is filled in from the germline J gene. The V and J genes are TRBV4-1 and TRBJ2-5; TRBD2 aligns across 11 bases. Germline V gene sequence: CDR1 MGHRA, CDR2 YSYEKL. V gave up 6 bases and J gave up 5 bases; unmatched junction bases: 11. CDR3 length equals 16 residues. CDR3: CASRSTSGGARETQYF. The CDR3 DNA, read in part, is TGCGCCAGCAGGTCAACTAGCGGGGGAGCCCGGGAGACC.

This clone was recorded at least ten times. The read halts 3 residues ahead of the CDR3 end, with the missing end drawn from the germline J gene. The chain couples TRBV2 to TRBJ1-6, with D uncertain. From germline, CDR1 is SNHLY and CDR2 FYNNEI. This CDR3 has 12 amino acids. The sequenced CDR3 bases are TGTGCCAGCAGTGACAGAGCTAGGTCC. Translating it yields CASSDRARS. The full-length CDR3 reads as CASSDRARSLHF.

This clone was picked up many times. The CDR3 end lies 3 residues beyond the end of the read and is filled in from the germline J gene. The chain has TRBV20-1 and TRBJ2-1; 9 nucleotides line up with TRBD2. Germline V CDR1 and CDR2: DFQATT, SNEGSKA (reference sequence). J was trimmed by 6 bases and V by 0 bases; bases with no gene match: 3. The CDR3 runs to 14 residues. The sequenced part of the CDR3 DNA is TGCAGTGCTAGAGATAGAGCGGGGGGCAATGAG. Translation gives CSARDRAGGNE. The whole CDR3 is CSARDRAGGNEQFF.